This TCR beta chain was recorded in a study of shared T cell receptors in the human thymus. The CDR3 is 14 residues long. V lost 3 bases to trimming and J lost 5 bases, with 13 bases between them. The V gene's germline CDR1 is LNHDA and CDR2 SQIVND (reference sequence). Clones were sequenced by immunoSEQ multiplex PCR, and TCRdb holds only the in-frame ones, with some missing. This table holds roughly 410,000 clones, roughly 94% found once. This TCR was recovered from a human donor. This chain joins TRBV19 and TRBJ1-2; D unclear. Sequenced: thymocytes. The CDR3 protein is CASSISGPGYGYTF. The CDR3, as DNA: TGTGCCAGTAGTATCTCTGGCCCGGGATATGGCTACACCTTC.